This T cell receptor (beta chain) was documented in a study of early T cells in non-severe SARS-CoV-2 infection. J gave up 4 bases and V 7 bases, and 10 bases lay outside the gene matches. Looked up from germline, CDR1 is SGHRS and CDR2 is YFSETQ. This CDR3 contains 15 residues. Using its own MiXCR run on the 5' RACE reads, TCRdb lists one record per CDR3 protein. The repertoire holds some 66,000 distinct CDR3 sequences, 13% seen once, with roughly 8.3% in the top ten. This receptor was identified in an adult who was a healthcare worker with PCR-confirmed SARS-CoV-2 infection or an uninfected control (not recorded which). Sequenced: whole blood. The chain is built from TRBV5-1 and TRBJ2-1, with 8 nucleotides matching TRBD2. The CDR3 nucleotides are TGCGCCAGCGCCCCCGTACTAGCGGAATACAATGAGCAGTTCTTC. Protein product: CASAPVLAEYNEQFF.